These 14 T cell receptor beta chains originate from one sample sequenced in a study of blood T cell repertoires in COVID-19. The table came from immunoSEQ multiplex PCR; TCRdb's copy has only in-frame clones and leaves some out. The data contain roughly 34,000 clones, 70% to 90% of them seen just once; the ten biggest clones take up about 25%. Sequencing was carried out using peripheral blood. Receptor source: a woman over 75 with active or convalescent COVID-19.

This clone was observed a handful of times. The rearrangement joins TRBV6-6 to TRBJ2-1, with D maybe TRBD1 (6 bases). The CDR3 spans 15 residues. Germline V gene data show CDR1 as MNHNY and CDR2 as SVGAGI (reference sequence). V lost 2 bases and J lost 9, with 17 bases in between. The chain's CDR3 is CASSYPQGYSTEQFF. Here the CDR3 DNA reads TGTGCCAGCAGTTACCCGCAGGGGTATTCTACTGAGCAGTTCTTC.

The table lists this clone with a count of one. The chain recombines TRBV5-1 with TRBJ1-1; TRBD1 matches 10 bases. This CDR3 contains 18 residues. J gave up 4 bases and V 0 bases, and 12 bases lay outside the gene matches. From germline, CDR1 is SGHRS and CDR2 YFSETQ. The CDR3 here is CASSLGDRGWGPSTEAFF. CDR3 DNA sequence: TGCGCCAGCAGCTTGGGGGACAGGGGCTGGGGGCCGAGCACTGAAGCTTTCTTT. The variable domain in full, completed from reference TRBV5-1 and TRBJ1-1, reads KAGVTQTPRYLIKTRGQQVTLSCSPISGHRSVSWYQQTPGQGLQFLFEYFSETQRNKGNFPGRFSGRQFSNSRSEMNVSTLELGDSALYLCASSLGDRGWGPSTEAFFGQGTRLTVV.

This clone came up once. For the CDR3, the DNA is TGTGCCAGCAGCTTAAAACTAGCGGGGACGGGTGAGCAGTTCTTC. Residues: CASSLKLAGTGEQFF. This chain joins TRBV7-3 and TRBJ2-1; 10 bases match TRBD2. Per the germline V gene, CDR1 is SGHTA and CDR2 is FQGTGA. Trimming took 1 base from V and 9 from J; bases not matched to a gene: 6. There are 15 residues in the CDR3.

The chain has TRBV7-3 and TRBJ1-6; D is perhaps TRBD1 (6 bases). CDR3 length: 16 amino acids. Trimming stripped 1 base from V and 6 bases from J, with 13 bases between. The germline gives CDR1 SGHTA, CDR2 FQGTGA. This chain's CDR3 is CASSLRSAGANSPLHF. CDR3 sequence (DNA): TGTGCCAGCAGCTTAAGGTCGGCAGGGGCTAATTCACCCCTCCACTTT.

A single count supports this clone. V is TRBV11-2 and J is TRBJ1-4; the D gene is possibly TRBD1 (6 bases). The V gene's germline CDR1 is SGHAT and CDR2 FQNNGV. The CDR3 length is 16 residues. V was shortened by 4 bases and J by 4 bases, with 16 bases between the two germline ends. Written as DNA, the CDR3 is TGTGCCAGCAGCTCCCCCTCGGACAGCTATAATGAAAAACTGTTTTTT. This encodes CASSSPSDSYNEKLFF.

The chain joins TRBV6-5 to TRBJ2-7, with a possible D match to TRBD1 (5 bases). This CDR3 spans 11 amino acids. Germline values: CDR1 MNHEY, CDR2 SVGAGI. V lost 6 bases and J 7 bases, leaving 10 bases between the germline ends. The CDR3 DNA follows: TGTGCCAGCAGCCAGACAGCTGAGCAGTACTTC. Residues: CASSQTAEQYF.

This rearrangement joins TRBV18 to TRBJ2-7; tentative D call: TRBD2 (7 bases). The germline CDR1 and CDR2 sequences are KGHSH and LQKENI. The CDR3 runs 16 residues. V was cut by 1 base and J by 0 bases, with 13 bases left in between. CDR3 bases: TGTGCCAGCTCACCACAGGGGGGGCTTAGCTCCTACGAGCAGTACTTC. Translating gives CASSPQGGLSSYEQYF.

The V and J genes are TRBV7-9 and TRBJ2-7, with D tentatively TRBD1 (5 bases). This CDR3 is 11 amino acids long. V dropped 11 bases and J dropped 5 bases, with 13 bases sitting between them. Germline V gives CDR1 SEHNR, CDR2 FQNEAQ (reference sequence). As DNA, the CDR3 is TGTGCCGGTGGCAGGGCGGACGAGCAGTACTTC. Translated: CAGGRADEQYF.

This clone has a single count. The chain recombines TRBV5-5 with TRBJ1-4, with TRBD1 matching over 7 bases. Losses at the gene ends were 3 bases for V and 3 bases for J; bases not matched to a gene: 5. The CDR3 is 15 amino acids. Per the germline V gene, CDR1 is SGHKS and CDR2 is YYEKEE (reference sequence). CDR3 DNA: TGTGCCAGCAGCTCAACCGGGACAGCTAATGAAAAACTGTTTTTT. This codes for CASSSTGTANEKLFF. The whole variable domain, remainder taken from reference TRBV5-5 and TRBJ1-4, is DAGVTQSPTHLIKTRGQQVTLRCSPISGHKSVSWYQQVLGQGPQFIFQYYEKEERGRGNFPDRFSARQFPNYSSELNVNALLLGDSALYLCASSSTGTANEKLFFGSGTQLSVL.

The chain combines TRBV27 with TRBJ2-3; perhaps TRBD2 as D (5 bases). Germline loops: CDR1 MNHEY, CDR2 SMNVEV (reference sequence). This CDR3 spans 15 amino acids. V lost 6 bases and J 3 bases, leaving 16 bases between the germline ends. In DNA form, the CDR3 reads TGTGCCAGCAGATTCGGCCCGGCGGGTACAGATACGCAGTATTTT. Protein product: CASRFGPAGTDTQYF.

CDR3 loop: CASSLALGVYSPLHF. Here the CDR3 DNA reads TGTGCCAGCAGCTTGGCCCTGGGCGTCTATTCACCCCTCCACTTT. J is TRBJ1-6 and V is TRBV5-5; D is unresolved. Trimming stripped 0 bases from V and 8 bases from J, with 12 bases between. Germline V CDR1 and CDR2: SGHKS, YYEKEE (reference sequence). The CDR3 is 15 amino acids.

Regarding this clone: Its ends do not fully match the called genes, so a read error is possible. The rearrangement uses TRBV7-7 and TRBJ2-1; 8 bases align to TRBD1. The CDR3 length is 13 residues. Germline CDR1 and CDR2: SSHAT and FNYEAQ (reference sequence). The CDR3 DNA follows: TGTGCCAGCAGTTTAGGACAGGGAGGCGAGCAGTTCTTC. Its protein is CASSLGQGGEQFF.

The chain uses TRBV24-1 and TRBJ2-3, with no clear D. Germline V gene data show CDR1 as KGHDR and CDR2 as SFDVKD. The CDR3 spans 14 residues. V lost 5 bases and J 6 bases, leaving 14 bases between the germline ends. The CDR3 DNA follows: TGTGCCACCAGTGCGTATCCGGGTACGGATACGCAGTATTTT. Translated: CATSAYPGTDTQYF.

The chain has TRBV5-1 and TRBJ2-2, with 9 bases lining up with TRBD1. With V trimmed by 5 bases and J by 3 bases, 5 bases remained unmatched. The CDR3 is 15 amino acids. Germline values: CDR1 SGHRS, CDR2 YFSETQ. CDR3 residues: CASRPGQGDTGELFF. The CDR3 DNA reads TGCGCCAGCAGACCGGGACAGGGAGACACCGGGGAGCTGTTTTTT.